These T cell receptor beta chains were read from a single sample in a study of cytotoxic CD8 clonotypes in ibrutinib-treated CLL. TCRdb's copy holds only in-frame clones and misses some; the assay was immunoSEQ multiplex PCR. Here the sample spans about 45,000 clones, 50% to 80% being singletons. Sample: PBMCs, taken after 24 months of ibrutinib treatment. The receptor source for this set is a human donor with chronic lymphocytic leukemia. The conserved cysteine and the conserved F or W are not part of the CDR3 here. Each record gives: V gene, J gene, CDR3 protein.

>TRBV5-1|TRBJ1-1
ASRIAEGLRNTEAF
>TRBV27|TRBJ1-1
ASSTNTEAF
>TRBV6-5|TRBJ1-2
ASSYLPTGGYGYT
>TRBV5-1|TRBJ1-2
ASSPARVTNYGYT
>TRBV5-1|TRBJ1-2
ASSGSQGASGGYT
>TRBV7-6|TRBJ1-3
ASSLGSWGSAGNTIY
>TRBV29-1|TRBJ1-2
SVERGYGYT
>TRBV5-1|TRBJ2-6
ASNGGFFSGANVLT
>TRBV19|TRBJ2-3
ASSRSGGRSTDTQY
>TRBV7-9|TRBJ2-4
ASSQNRGREERNNIQY
>TRBV11-3|TRBJ1-5
ASSLVCRTLRGNQPQH
>TRBV6-1|TRBJ2-7
ASSEDVRSYEQY
>TRBV27|TRBJ1-1
ASRLRGVGAEAF
>TRBV2|TRBJ2-7
ASRLGQLTYEQY
>TRBV11-2|TRBJ2-5
ASSPTPTSGLQETQY
>TRBV5-1|TRBJ2-3
ASSLGGRTDTQY
>TRBV15|TRBJ1-5
ATSRDLGDQPQH
>TRBV27|TRBJ1-4
ASSLSPRRSNEKLF
>TRBV5-6|TRBJ1-2
ASSLGVVVGYT
>TRBV2|TRBJ2-1
ALRPNEQF
>TRBV5-1|TRBJ1-5
ASSPTGQWGEPQH
>TRBV5-1|TRBJ2-5
ASSRGETQY
>TRBV28|TRBJ2-1
ASSYLDRYNEQF
>TRBV10-2|TRBJ2-5
ASSASGGIETQY
>TRBV1|TRBJ2-1
TSSHWAGTSGTSSYNEQF
>TRBV28|TRBJ2-7
ASTGTSLAYEQY
>TRBV5-1|TRBJ1-1
ASSLAGWNTEAF
>TRBV7-9|TRBJ2-3
ASSQGQRVLPRTQY
>TRBV29-1|TRBJ2-7
SVGGLAGVEQY
>TRBV30|TRBJ1-5
AWSSRDRASFSNQPQH
>TRBV7-2|TRBJ2-7
ASSGAPYEQY
>TRBV29-1|TRBJ1-6
SVRQGDSPLH
>TRBV7-8|TRBJ1-1
ASSFRVRNTEAF
>TRBV4-2|TRBJ2-1
ASSQDDGQGNNEQF
>TRBV5-6|TRBJ2-2
ASSLVKGWNTGELF
>TRBV7-6|TRBJ2-3
ASSLAGAYLPDTQY
>TRBV7-2|TRBJ2-5
ASSPTGTSQETQY
>TRBV7-3|TRBJ2-3
ASSSRPGATDTQY
>TRBV30|TRBJ1-3
AWGRRGDTIY
>TRBV14|TRBJ2-1
ASSQEGGSRVNRQF
>TRBV29-1|TRBJ1-1
SVPRATEAF
>TRBV28|TRBJ1-5
ASKPMGGPLLAQH
>TRBV25-1|TRBJ2-2
ASSELNTGELF
>TRBV4-1|TRBJ1-1
ASSLTGNTEAF
>TRBV6-5|TRBJ1-5
ASSSEALQPQH
>TRBV9|TRBJ1-2
ASSSEGREGNYGYT
>TRBV28|TRBJ1-5
ASARRTDQPQH
>TRBV27|TRBJ2-1
ASSLGQPIYGYNEQF
>TRBV6-5|TRBJ2-7
ASNRGGSYEQY
>TRBV18|TRBJ1-6
ASSPPNSPLH
>TRBV27|TRBJ1-1
ASSFGPNTEAF
>TRBV6-5|TRBJ2-7
ASRRLRSYEQY
>TRBV15|TRBJ1-2
ATSRDSGYGYT
>TRBV4-1|TRBJ2-3
ASSQDQGLAGGLVSTDTQY
>TRBV4-2|TRBJ2-6
ASSQDQGSGANVLT
>TRBV6-1|TRBJ1-5
ASSEVIGHQPQH